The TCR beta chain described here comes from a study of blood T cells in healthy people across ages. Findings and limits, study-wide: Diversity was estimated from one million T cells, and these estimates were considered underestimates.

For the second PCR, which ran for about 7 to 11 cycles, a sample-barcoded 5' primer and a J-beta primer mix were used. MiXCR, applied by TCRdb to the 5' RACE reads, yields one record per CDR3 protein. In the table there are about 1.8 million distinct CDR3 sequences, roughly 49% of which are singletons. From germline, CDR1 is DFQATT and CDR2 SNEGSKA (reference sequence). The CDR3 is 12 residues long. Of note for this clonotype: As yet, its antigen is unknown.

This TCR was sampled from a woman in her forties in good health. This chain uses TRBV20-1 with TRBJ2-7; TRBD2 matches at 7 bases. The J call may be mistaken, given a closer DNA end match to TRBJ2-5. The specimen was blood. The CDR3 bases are TGCAGTGCCCGGGACTCGGGGGGGACCCAGTACTTC. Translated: CSARDSGGTQYF.